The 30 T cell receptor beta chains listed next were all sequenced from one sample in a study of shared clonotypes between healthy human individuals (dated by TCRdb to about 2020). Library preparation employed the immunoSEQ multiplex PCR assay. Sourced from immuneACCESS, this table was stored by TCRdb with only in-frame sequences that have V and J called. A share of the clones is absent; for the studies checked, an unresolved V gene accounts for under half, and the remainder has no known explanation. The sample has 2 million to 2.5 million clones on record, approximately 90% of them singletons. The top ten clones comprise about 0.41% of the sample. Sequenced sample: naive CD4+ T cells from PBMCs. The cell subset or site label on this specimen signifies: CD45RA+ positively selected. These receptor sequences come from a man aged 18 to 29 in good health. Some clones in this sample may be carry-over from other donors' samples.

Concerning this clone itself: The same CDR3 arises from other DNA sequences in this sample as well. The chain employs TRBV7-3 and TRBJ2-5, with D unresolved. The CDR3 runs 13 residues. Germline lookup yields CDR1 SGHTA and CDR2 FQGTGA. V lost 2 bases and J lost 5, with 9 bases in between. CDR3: CASSLGPQETQYF. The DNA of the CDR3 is TGTGCCAGCAGCTTAGGCCCTCAGGAGACCCAGTACTTC.

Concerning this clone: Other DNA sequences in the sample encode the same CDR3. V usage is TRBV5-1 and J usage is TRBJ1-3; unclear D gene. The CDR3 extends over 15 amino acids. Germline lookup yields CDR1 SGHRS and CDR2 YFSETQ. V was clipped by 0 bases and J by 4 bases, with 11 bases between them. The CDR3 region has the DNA TGCGCCAGCAGCTTGGGAGGTAGCGCCGGAAACACCATATATTTT. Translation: CASSLGGSAGNTIYF.

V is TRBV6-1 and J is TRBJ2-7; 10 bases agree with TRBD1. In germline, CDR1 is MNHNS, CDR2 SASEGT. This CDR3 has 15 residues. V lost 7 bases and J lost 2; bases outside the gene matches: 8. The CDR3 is CASNLGGQGTYEQYF. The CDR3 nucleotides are TGTGCCAGCAACTTGGGGGGACAGGGGACCTACGAGCAGTACTTC.

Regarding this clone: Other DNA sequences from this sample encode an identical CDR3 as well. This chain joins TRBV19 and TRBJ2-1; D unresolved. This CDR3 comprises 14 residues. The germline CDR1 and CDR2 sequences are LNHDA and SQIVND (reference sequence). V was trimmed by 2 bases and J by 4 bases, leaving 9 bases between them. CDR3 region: CASSISRGYNEQFF. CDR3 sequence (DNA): TGTGCCAGTAGTATATCCAGAGGATACAATGAGCAGTTCTTC.

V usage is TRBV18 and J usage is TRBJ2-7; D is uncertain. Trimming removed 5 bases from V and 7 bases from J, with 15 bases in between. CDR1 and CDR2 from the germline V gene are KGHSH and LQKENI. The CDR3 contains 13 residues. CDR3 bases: TGTGCCAGCTCAGTCGGGTCTTTCCTAGAGCAGTACTTC. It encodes CASSVGSFLEQYF.

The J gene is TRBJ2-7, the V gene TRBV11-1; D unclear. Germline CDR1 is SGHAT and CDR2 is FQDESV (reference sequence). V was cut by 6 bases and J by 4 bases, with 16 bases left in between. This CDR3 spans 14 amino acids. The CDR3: CASRSSRVGYEQYF. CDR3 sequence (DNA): TGTGCCAGCAGGTCTAGTCGGGTTGGTTACGAGCAGTACTTC. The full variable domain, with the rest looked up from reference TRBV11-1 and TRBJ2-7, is EAEVAQSPRYKITEKSQAVAFWCDPISGHATLYWYRQILGQGPELLVQFQDESVVDDSQLPKDRFSAERLKGVDSTLKIQPAELGDSAMYLCASRSSRVGYEQYFGPGTRLTVT.

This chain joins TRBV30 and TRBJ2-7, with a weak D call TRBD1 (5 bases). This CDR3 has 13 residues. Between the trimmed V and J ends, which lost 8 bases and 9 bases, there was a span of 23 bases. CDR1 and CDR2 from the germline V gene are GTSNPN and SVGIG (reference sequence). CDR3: CAEQTTDPLVQYF. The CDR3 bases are TGTGCCGAACAAACGACAGACCCCTTGGTGCAGTACTTC.

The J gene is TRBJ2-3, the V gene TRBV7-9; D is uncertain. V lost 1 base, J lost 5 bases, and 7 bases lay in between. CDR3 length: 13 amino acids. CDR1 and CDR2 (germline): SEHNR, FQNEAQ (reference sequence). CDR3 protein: CASSLGAVDTQYF. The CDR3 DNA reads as TGTGCCAGCAGCTTAGGGGCGGTAGATACGCAGTATTTT.

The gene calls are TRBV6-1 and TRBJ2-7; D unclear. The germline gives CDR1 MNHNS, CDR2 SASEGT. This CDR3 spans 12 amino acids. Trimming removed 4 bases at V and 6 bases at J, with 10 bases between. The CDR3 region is CASSVPTSEQYF. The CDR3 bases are TGTGCCAGCAGTGTACCGACCAGCGAGCAGTACTTC.

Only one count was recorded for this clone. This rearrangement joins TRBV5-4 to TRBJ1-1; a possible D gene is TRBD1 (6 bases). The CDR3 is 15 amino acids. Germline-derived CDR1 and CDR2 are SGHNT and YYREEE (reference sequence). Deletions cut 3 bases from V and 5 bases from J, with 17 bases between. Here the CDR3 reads CASSWVDSLRTEAFF. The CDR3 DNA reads TGTGCCAGCAGCTGGGTGGACAGCCTACGGACTGAAGCTTTCTTT.

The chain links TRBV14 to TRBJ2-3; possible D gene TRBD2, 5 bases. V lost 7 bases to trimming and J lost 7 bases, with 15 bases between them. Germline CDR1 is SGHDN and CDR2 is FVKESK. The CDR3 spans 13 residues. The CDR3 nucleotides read TGTGCCAGCAACCCTAGCCCCGTATATACGCAGTATTTT. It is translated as CASNPSPVYTQYF.

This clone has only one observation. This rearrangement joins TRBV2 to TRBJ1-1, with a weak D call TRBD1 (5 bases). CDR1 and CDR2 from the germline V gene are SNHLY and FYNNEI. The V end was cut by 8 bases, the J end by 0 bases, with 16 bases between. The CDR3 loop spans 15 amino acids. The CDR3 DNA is TGTGCCAGCCGACAGTATGTAACCCTGAACACTGAAGCTTTCTTT. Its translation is CASRQYVTLNTEAFF.

CDR3 DNA sequence: TGTGCCAGCTCCTCGGGGTTAACCTCCTACAATGAGCAGTTCTTC. It encodes CASSSGLTSYNEQFF. The chain has TRBV18 and TRBJ2-1, with TRBD2 as a possible D gene (5 bases). The CDR3 loop spans 15 amino acids. CDR1 and CDR2 from the germline V gene are KGHSH and LQKENI. Trimming pared 6 bases from V and 0 bases from J, leaving 12 bases between. Filled out from reference TRBV18 and TRBJ2-1, the complete variable domain reads NAGVMQNPRHLVRRRGQEARLRCSPMKGHSHVYWYRQLPEEGLKFMVYLQKENIIDESGMPKERFSAEFPKEGPSILRIQQVVRGDSAAYFCASSSGLTSYNEQFFGPGTRLTVL.

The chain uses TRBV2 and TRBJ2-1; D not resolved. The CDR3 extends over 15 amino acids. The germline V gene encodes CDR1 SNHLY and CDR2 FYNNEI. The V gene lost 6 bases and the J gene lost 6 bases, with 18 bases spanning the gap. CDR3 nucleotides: TGTGCCAGCAGGGTGGGCATGGAAATGGGCAATGAGCAGTTCTTC. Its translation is CASRVGMEMGNEQFF.

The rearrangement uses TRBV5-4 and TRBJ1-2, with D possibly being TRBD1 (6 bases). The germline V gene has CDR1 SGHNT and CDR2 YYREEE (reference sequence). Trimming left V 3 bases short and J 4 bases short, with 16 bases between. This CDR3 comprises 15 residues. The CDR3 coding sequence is TGTGCCAGCAGCTCCGGAACAGGGCCGGCCTATGGCTACACCTTC. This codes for CASSSGTGPAYGYTF.

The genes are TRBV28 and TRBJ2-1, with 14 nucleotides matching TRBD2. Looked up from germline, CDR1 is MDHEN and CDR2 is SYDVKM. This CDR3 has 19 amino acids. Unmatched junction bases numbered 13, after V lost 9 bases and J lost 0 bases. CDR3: CASTTLGLAGDGSYNEQFF. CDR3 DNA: TGTGCCAGTACAACCTTGGGACTAGCGGGAGATGGCTCCTACAATGAGCAGTTCTTC.

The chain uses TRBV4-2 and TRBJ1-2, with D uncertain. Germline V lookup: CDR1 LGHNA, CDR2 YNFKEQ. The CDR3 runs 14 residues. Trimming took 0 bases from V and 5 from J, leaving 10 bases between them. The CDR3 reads CASSQEGLPYGYTF. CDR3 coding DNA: TGTGCCAGCAGCCAAGAGGGCTTGCCTTATGGCTACACCTTC.

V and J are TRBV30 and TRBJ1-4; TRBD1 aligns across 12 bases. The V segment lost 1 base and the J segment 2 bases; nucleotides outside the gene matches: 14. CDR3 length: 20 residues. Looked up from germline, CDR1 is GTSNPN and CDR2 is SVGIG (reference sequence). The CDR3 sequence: CAWSDKPGQGASRTNEKLFF. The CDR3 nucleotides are TGTGCCTGGAGTGACAAACCGGGACAGGGGGCGAGCAGGACTAATGAAAAACTGTTTTTT.

CDR3 coding DNA: TGTGCCAGCAGTACGAGGACAACCTCTGGAAACACCATATATTTT. Its protein product is CASSTRTTSGNTIYF. This chain joins TRBV6-1 and TRBJ1-3, with a possible D match to TRBD1 (5 bases). The CDR3 runs 15 residues. Trimming stripped 5 bases from V and 0 bases from J, with 11 bases between. Germline V gene data show CDR1 as MNHNS and CDR2 as SASEGT.

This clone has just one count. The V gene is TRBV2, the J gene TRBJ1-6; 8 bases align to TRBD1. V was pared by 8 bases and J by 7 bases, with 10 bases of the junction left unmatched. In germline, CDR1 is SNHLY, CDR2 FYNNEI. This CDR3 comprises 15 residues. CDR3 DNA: TGTGCCAGCCGGCTAATGGACAGGGACAATTCACCCCTCCACTTT. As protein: CASRLMDRDNSPLHF. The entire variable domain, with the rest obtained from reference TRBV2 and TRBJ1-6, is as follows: EPEVTQTPSHQVTQMGQEVILRCVPISNHLYFYWYRQILGQKVEFLVSFYNNEISEKSEIFDDQFSVERPDGSNFTLKIRSTKLEDSAMYFCASRLMDRDNSPLHFGNGTRLTVT.

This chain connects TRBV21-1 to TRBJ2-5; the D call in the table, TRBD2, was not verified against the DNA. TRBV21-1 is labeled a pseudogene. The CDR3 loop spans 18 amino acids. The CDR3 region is CASSPAPWEAGLGGTQYF. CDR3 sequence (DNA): TGTGCCAGCAGCCCCGCACCGTGGGAAGCGGGACTCGGGGGGACCCAGTACTTC.

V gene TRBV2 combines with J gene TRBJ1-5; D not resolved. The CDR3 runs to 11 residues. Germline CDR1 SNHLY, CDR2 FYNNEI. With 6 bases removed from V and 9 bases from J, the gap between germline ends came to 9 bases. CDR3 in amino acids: CASSNPGPQHF. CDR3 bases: TGTGCCAGCAGCAACCCTGGGCCCCAGCATTTT.

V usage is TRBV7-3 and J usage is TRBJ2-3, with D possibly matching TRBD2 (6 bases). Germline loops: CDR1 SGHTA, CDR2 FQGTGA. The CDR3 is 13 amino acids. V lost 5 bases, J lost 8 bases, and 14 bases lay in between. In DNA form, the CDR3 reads TGTGCCAGCAGCCAGACTAGTGGGGCTACGCAGTATTTT. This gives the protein CASSQTSGATQYF.

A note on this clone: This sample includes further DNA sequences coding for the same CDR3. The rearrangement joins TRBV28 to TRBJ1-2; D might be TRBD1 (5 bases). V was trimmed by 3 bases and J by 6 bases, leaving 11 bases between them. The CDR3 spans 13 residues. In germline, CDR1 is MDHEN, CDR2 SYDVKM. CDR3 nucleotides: TGTGCCAGCAGTTTCCGGCAGGGACATGGCTACACCTTC. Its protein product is CASSFRQGHGYTF.

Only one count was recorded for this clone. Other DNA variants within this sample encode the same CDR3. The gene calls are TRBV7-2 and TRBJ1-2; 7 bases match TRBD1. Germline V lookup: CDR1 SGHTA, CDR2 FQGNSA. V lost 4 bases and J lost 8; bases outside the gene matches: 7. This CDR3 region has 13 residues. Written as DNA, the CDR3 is TGTGCCAGCAGCTCCGACAGGGCAGGCGGCTACACCTTC. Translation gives CASSSDRAGGYTF.

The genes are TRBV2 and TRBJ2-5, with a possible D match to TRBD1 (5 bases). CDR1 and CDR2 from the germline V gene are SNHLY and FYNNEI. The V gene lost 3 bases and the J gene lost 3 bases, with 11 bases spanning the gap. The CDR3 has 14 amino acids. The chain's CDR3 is CASSETESKETQYF. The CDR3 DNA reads TGTGCCAGCAGTGAGACAGAATCGAAAGAGACCCAGTACTTC.

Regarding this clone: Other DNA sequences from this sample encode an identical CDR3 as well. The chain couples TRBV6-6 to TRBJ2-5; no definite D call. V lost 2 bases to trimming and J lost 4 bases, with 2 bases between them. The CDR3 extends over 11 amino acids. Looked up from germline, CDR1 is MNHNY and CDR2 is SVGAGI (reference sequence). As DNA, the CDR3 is TGTGCCAGCAGTTACCGAGAGACCCAGTACTTC. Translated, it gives CASSYRETQYF.

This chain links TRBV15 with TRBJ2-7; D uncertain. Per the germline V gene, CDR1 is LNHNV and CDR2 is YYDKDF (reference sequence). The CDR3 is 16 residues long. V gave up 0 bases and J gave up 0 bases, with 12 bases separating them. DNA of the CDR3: TGTGCCACCAGCAGAGATAGGGATATGAGCTCCTACGAGCAGTACTTC. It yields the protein CATSRDRDMSSYEQYF.

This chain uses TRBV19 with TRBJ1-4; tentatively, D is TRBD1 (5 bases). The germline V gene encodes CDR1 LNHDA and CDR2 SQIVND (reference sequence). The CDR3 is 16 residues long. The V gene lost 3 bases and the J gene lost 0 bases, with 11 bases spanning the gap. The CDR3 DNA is TGTGCCAGTAGTATTTGGACACCAACAACTAATGAAAAACTGTTTTTT. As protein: CASSIWTPTTNEKLFF.

In DNA, the CDR3 is TGTGCCAGCAGTTACTCGGAATCTCTAGCCAAAAACATTCAGTACTTC. Protein sequence: CASSYSESLAKNIQYF. The genes are TRBV6-5 and TRBJ2-4; D unclear. There are 16 residues in the CDR3. V lost 0 bases to trimming and J lost 0 bases, with 9 bases between them. Looked up from germline, CDR1 is MNHEY and CDR2 is SVGAGI.